These 8 T cell receptor beta chains originate from one sample sequenced in a study of cytomegalovirus exposure and HLA in healthy donors. Only in-frame clones appear in the TCRdb table, and some are missing; sequencing was by immunoSEQ multiplex PCR. The sample lists 150,000 to 200,000 clones, roughly 86% occurring once. The sequenced sample was PBMCs. The receptors were gathered from a woman younger than 35 in good health and CMV-seropositive.

This clone has a single count. In DNA, the CDR3 is TGTGCCAGCAGCTTTCAGGACTTCACTGAAGCTTTCTTT. Its translation: CASSFQDFTEAFF. The chain uses TRBV5-4 and TRBJ1-1; no clear D. CDR3 size: 13 residues. Trimming cost V 2 bases and J 4 bases, with 9 bases left between them. Germline V gives CDR1 SGHNT, CDR2 YYREEE (reference sequence).

This chain joins TRBV20-1 and TRBJ2-1; D is unclear. CDR3 length: 11 amino acids. Germline loops: CDR1 DFQATT, CDR2 SNEGSKA (reference sequence). V lost 6 bases, J lost 9 bases, and 12 bases lay in between. Here the CDR3 reads CSAGSLIEQFF. The CDR3 DNA reads TGCAGTGCGGGTAGCTTGATTGAGCAGTTCTTC.

The CDR3 protein is CASSTGQGGYTF. CDR3 sequence (DNA): TGTGCCAGCTCAACTGGACAGGGAGGCTACACCTTC. The J gene is TRBJ1-2, the V gene TRBV18; 8 nucleotides agree with TRBD1. The V segment lost 5 bases and the J segment 8 bases; nucleotides outside the gene matches: 4. There are 12 residues in the CDR3. The germline V gene encodes CDR1 KGHSH and CDR2 LQKENI.

This chain joins TRBV27 and TRBJ1-1; the D gene is possibly TRBD1 (5 bases). The V end lost 2 bases, the J end lost 1 base, and 8 bases lay between the germline ends. This CDR3 region has 14 residues. CDR1 is MNHEY, CDR2 SMNVEV, per germline (reference sequence). CDR3 amino acids: CASSLRQGNTEAFF. The CDR3 coding sequence is TGTGCCAGCAGTTTACGCCAGGGGAACACTGAAGCTTTCTTT.

CDR3 coding DNA: TGTGCCAGCACAAAGAACCGGGACAGGAACACTGAAGCTTTCTTT. This gives the protein CASTKNRDRNTEAFF. V gene TRBV5-4 combines with J gene TRBJ1-1, with 7 nucleotides matching TRBD1. The CDR3 spans 15 residues. J gave up 1 base and V 6 bases, and 9 bases lay outside the gene matches. Germline CDR1 and CDR2: SGHNT and YYREEE (reference sequence). Looking up the rest from reference TRBV5-4 and TRBJ1-1 gives the full variable domain: ETGVTQSPTHLIKTRGQQVTLRCSSQSGHNTVSWYQQALGQGPQFIFQYYREEENGRGNFPPRFSGLQFPNYSSELNVNALELDDSALYLCASTKNRDRNTEAFFGQGTRLTVV.

V usage is TRBV13 and J usage is TRBJ2-7; no reliable D call. From germline, CDR1 is PRHDT and CDR2 FYEKMQ (reference sequence). CDR3 length: 14 residues. Deletions cut 2 bases from V and 9 bases from J, with 17 bases between. DNA for the CDR3: TGTGCCAGCAGCTTACTGGCAGACATGGGTGTGCAGTACTTC. Its protein product is CASSLLADMGVQYF.

The V gene is TRBV5-1, the J gene TRBJ2-7, with 7 nucleotides matching TRBD1. Per the germline V gene, CDR1 is SGHRS and CDR2 is YFSETQ. Trimming at V came to 0 bases and at J to 1 base, leaving 4 bases not matched to a gene. The CDR3 extends over 15 amino acids. The CDR3 reads CASSLVTGDSYEQYF. In DNA, the CDR3 is TGCGCCAGCAGCTTGGTTACAGGGGATTCCTACGAGCAGTACTTC.

The gene calls are TRBV19 and TRBJ1-5; no firm D call. Per the germline V gene, CDR1 is LNHDA and CDR2 is SQIVND (reference sequence). CDR3 length equals 14 residues. V gave up 7 bases and J gave up 0 bases, with 10 bases separating them. The CDR3 sequence is CASTSVNSNQPQHF. CDR3 DNA sequence: TGTGCCAGTACCTCGGTTAATAGCAATCAGCCCCAGCATTTT.